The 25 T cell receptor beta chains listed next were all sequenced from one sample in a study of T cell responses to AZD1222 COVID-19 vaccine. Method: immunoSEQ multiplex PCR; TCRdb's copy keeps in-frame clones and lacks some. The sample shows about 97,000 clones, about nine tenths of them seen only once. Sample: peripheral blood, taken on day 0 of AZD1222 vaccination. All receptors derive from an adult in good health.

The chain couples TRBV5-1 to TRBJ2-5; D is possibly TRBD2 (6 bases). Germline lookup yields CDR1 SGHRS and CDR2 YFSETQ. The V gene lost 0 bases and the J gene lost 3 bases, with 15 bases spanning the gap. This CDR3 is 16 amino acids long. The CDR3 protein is CASSLGRGGREETQYF. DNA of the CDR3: TGCGCCAGCAGCTTGGGAAGAGGAGGGCGGGAAGAGACCCAGTACTTC.

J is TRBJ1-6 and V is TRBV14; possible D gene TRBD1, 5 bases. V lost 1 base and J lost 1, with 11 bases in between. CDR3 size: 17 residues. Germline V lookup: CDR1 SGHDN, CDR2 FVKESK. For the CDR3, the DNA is TGTGCCAGCAGCCAAGCGGCAGGGCGGTCCTATAATTCACCCCTCCACTTT. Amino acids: CASSQAAGRSYNSPLHF.

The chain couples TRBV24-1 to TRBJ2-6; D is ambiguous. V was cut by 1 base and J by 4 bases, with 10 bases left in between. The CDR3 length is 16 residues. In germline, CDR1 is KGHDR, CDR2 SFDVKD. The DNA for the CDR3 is TGTGCCACCAGTGATTTCCAGGCCCCAGGGGCCAACGTCCTGACTTTC. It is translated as CATSDFQAPGANVLTF.

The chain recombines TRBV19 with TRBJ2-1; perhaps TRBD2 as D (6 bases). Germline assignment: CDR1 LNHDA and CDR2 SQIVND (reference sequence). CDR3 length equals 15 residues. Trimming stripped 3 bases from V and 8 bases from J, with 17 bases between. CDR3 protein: CASSMPGRSRDEQFF. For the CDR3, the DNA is TGTGCCAGTAGTATGCCGGGGAGGTCCCGCGATGAGCAGTTCTTC.

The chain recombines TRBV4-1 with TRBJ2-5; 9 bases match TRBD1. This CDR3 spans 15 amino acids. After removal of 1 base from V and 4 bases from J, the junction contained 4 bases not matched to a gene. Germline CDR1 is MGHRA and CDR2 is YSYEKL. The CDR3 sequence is CASSQGQGGGETQYF. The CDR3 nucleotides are TGCGCCAGCAGCCAAGGACAGGGGGGGGGAGAGACCCAGTACTTC.

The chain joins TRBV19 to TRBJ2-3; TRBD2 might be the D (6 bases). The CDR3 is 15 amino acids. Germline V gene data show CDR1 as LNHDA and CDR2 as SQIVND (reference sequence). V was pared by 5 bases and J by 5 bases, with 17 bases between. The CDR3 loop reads CASSYRAAGRDTQYF. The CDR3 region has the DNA TGTGCCAGTAGTTATCGGGCTGCGGGGAGAGATACGCAGTATTTT.

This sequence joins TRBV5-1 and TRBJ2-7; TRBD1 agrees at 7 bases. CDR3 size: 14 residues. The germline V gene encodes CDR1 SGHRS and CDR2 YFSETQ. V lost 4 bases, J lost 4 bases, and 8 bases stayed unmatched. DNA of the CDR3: TGCGCCAGCAGCGGGGACAGTTCGCTTTACGAGCAGTACTTC. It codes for CASSGDSSLYEQYF.

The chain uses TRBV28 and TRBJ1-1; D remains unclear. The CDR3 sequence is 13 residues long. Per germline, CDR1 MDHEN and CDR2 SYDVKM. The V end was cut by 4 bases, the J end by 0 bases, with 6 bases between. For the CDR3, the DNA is TGTGCCAGCAGTTCGCAGGTGAACACTGAAGCTTTCTTT. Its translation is CASSSQVNTEAFF.

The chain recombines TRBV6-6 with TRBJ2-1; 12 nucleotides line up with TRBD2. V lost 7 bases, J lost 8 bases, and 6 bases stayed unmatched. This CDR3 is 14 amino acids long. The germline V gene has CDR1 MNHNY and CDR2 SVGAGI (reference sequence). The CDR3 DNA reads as TGTGCCAGCACCCCTAGCGGGGGGGAGTATGAGCAGTTCTTC. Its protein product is CASTPSGGEYEQFF.

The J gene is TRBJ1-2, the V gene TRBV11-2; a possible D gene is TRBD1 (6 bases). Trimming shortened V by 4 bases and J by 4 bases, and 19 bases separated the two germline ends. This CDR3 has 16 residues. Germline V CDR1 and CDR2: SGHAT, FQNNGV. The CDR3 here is CASSSLLRTATYGYTF. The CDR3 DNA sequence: TGTGCCAGCAGCTCCCTCTTGCGGACAGCAACCTATGGCTACACCTTC.

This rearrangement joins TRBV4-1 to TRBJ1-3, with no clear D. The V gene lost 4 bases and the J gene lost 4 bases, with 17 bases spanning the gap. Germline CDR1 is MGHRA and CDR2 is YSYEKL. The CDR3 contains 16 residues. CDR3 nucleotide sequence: TGCGCCAGCAGCCTTTTGGACGTATCCCAGGGAAACACCATATATTTT. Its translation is CASSLLDVSQGNTIYF.

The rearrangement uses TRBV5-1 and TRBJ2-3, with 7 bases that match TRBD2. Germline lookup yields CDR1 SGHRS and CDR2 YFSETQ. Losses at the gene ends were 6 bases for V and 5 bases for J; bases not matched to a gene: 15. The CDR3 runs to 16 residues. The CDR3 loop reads CASTSGLAGVVDTQYF. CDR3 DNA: TGCGCCAGCACCTCGGGTCTGGCGGGGGTGGTAGATACGCAGTATTTT.

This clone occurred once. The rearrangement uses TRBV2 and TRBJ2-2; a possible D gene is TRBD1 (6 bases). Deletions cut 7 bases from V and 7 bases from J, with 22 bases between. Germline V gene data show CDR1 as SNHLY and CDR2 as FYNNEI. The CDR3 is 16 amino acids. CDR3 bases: TGTGCCAGCAATCTCTTGAGGGGGAATCCGATCGGGGAGCTGTTTTTT. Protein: CASNLLRGNPIGELFF.

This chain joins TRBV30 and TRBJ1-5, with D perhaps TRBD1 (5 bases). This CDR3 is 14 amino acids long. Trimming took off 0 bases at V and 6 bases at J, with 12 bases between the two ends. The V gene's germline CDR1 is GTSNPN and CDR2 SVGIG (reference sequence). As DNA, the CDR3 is TGTGCCTGGAGTGTGGGGCAGTCAACTCAGCCCCAGCATTTT. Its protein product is CAWSVGQSTQPQHF.

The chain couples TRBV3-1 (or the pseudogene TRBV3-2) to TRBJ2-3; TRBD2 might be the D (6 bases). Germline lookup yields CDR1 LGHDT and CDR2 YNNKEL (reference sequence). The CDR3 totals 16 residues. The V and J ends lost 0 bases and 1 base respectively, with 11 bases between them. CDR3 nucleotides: TGTGCCAGCAGCCAAGAGTTTGCTAGCGGCACAGATACGCAGTATTTT. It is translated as CASSQEFASGTDTQYF.

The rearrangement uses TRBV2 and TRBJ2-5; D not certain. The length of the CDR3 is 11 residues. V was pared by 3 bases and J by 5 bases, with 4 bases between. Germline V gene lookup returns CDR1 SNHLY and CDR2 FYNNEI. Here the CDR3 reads CASSDWETQYF. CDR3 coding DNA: TGTGCCAGCAGTGATTGGGAGACCCAGTACTTC. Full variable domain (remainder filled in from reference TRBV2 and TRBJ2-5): EPEVTQTPSHQVTQMGQEVILRCVPISNHLYFYWYRQILGQKVEFLVSFYNNEISEKSEIFDDQFSVERPDGSNFTLKIRSTKLEDSAMYFCASSDWETQYFGPGTRLLVL.

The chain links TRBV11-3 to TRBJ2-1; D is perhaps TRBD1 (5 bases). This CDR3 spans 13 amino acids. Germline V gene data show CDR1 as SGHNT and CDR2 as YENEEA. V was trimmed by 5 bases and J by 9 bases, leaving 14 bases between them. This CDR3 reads CASSPARGSEQFF. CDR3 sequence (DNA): TGTGCCAGCAGCCCGGCAAGGGGATCTGAGCAGTTCTTC. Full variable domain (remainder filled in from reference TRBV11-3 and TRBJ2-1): EAGVVQSPRYKIIEKKQPVAFWCNPISGHNTLYWYLQNLGQGPELLIRYENEEAVDDSQLPKDRFSAERLKGVDSTLKIQPAELGDSAVYLCASSPARGSEQFFGPGTRLTVL.

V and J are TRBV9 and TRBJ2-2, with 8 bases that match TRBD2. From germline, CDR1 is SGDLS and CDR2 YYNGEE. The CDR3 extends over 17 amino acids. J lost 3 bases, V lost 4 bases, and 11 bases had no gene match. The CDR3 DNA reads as TGTGCCAGCAGCTTTCGACCCCGGGGGGGCGACACCGGGGAGCTGTTTTTT. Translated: CASSFRPRGGDTGELFF.

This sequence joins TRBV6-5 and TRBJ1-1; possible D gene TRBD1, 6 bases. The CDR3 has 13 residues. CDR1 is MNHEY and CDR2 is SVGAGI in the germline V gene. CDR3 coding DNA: TGTACCACGACGGACAGTAAGAACACTGAAGCTTTCTTT. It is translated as CTTTDSKNTEAFF.

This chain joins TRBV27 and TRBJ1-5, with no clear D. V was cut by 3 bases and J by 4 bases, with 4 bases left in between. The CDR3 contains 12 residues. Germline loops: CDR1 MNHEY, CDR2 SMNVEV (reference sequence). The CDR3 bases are TGTGCCAGCAGTTTCCCTAATCAGCCCCAGCATTTT. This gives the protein CASSFPNQPQHF.

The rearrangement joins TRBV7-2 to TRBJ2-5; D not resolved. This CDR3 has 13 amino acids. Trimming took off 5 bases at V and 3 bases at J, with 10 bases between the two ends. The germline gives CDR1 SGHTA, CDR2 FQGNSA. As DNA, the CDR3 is TGTGCCAGCAGCGCCCACACCGAAGAGACCCAGTACTTC. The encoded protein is CASSAHTEETQYF. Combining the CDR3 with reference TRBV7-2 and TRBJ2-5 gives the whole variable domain GAGVSQSPSNKVTEKGKDVELRCDPISGHTALYWYRQSLGQGLEFLIYFQGNSAPDKSGLPSDRFSAERTGGSVSTLTIQRTQQEDSAVYLCASSAHTEETQYFGPGTRLLVL.

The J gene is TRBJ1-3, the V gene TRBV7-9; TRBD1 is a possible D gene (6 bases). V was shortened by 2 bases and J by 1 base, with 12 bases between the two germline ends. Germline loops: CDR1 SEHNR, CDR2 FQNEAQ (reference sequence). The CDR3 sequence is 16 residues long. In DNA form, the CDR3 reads TGTGCCAGCAGCTTATTAGGGGGACCTTCTGGAAACACCATATATTTT. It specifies CASSLLGGPSGNTIYF.

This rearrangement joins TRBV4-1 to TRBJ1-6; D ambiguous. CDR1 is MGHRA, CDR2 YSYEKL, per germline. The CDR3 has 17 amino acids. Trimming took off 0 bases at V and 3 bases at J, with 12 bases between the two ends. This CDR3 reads CASSQDVAQVYNSPLHF. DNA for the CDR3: TGCGCCAGCAGCCAAGATGTGGCGCAGGTCTATAATTCACCCCTCCACTTT.

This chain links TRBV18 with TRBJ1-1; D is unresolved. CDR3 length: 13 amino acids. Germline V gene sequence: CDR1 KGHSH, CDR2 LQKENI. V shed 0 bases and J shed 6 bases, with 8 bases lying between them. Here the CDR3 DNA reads TGTGCCAGCTCACCACCTTCGGGCGCTGAAGCTTTCTTT. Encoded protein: CASSPPSGAEAFF.

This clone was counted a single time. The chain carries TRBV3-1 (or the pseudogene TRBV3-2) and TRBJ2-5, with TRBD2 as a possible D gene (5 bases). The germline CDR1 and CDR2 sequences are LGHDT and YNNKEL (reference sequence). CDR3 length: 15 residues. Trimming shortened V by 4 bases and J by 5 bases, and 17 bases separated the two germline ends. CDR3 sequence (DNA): TGTGCCAGCAGCCCTAGAGGACCCCAGCGGGAGACCCAGTACTTC. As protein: CASSPRGPQRETQYF.